This TCR beta chain is drawn from a study of ipilimumab plus nivolumab after autologous stem cell transplantation. Only in-frame clones appear in the TCRdb table, and some are missing; sequencing was by immunoSEQ multiplex PCR. The sample consists of approximately 40,000 clones, 85% to 95% of them appearing once. Germline V gives CDR1 GTSNPN, CDR2 SVGIG (reference sequence). There are 17 residues in the CDR3. Trimming removed 0 bases at V and 0 bases at J, with 17 bases between. Sequenced here: PBMCs, sampled in a trial of ipilimumab plus nivolumab as post-transplant consolidation. V gene TRBV30 combines with J gene TRBJ1-1; no firm D call. The origin of this receptor is a male donor with multiple myeloma. The CDR3 bases are TGTGCCTGGAGTGTACGCGTATCCTCGTCAATGAACACTGAAGCTTTCTTT. Translation gives CAWSVRVSSSMNTEAFF.